Below, 11 T cell receptor beta chains from the same sample are listed, as sequenced in a study of T-cell reconstitution after alpha-beta-depleted transplantation in children. TCRbeta library preparation incorporated unique molecular identifiers. TCRdb ran MiXCR on the PCR reads and lists one entry per CDR3 protein. The profile shows 65,000 to 85,000 distinct CDR3 sequences, roughly a tenth of them singletons. Sequenced here: PBMCs, sampled before TCRalphabeta/CD19-depleted stem cell transplant. These receptors were obtained from a boy aged 10-17 years with acute myeloid leukemia, due to receive a stem cell transplant.

This clonotype occurred many times. V gene TRBV7-8 combines with J gene TRBJ2-1; 8 bases fit TRBD1. The CDR3 contains 14 residues. The germline gives CDR1 SGHVS, CDR2 FQNEAQ. After removal of 3 bases from V and 8 bases from J, the junction contained 6 bases not matched to a gene. DNA for the CDR3: TGTGCCAGCAGCTTCGGGACAGGTTATCATGAGCAGTTCTTC. Protein product: CASSFGTGYHEQFF.

This clonotype has at least ten counts. The V and J genes are TRBV4-2 and TRBJ2-7; no clear D gene. Trimming left V 4 bases short and J 4 bases short, with 17 bases between. Germline V gene data show CDR1 as LGHNA and CDR2 as YNFKEQ. The CDR3 consists of 15 residues. CDR3 bases: TGTGCCAGCAGCCTGCCCGGTGACCCCAATTACGAGCAGTACTTC. Its protein product is CASSLPGDPNYEQYF.

This clonotype has ten or more counts. The chain has TRBV5-1 and TRBJ1-4; 7 bases fit TRBD1. The CDR3 is 20 residues long. CDR1 and CDR2 (germline): SGHRS, YFSETQ. V shed 4 bases and J 0 bases; nucleotides not matched to a gene: 18. The CDR3 spells CASSNSPRAGGDATNEKLFF. The CDR3 region has the DNA TGCGCCAGCAGCAACTCCCCCCGGGCAGGGGGGGATGCAACTAATGAAAAACTGTTTTTT.

This clonotype was recorded at least ten times. This chain's CDR3 is CSARDRGAHTEAFF. The CDR3 DNA sequence: TGCAGTGCTAGAGATCGGGGGGCCCACACTGAAGCTTTCTTT. The chain carries TRBV20-1 and TRBJ1-1, with D possibly being TRBD1 (6 bases). This CDR3 is built from 14 residues. Trimming left V 0 bases short and J 3 bases short, with 11 bases between. CDR1 and CDR2 (germline): DFQATT, SNEGSKA (reference sequence).

In this sample, this clonotype turned up many times. V and J are TRBV12-3 or TRBV12-4 and TRBJ2-3, with D perhaps assigned TRBD1 or TRBD2 (5 bases each). V lost 2 bases, J lost 10 bases, and 16 bases lay in between. The CDR3 runs 14 residues. The CDR3 reads CASSLWDPDGSQYF. The CDR3 DNA reads TGTGCCAGCAGTTTATGGGACCCAGATGGGTCGCAGTATTTT.

Ten or more counts support this clonotype. The CDR3 DNA sequence: TGTGCCAGCAGCTCAGGACAGGGGCACTACAATGAGCAGTTCTTC. Translated: CASSSGQGHYNEQFF. The chain uses TRBV7-2 and TRBJ2-1; 9 nucleotides agree with TRBD1. Per the germline V gene, CDR1 is SGHTA and CDR2 is FQGNSA. This CDR3 contains 15 residues. V lost 4 bases to trimming and J lost 3 bases; unmatched junction nucleotides: 4.

J is TRBJ2-2 and V is TRBV30, with D tentatively TRBD1 or TRBD2 (6 bases each). This CDR3 region has 17 residues. Germline CDR1 and CDR2: GTSNPN and SVGIG (reference sequence). V was trimmed by 4 bases and J by 4 bases, leaving 22 bases between them. The DNA for the CDR3 is TGTGCCTGGACCCTCTCCCGAACAGGGAGGATCACCGGGGAGCTGTTTTTT. Protein product: CAWTLSRTGRITGELFF.

The chain employs TRBV4-2 and TRBJ1-2; D perhaps matches TRBD1 (5 bases). The CDR3 has 14 amino acids. V lost 0 bases, J lost 7 bases, and 12 bases lay in between. Germline V gives CDR1 LGHNA, CDR2 YNFKEQ. The CDR3 DNA sequence: TGTGCCAGCAGCCAAGATAGGACAAGTCCTGGCTACACCTTC. This translates into CASSQDRTSPGYTF.

This clonotype was seen once. A clone one base away is much larger, so this may be a read error. The chain recombines TRBV7-3 with TRBJ2-1; D not certain. V was pared by 5 bases and J by 3 bases, with 11 bases between. The CDR3 runs 14 residues. Germline loops: CDR1 SGHTA, CDR2 FQGTGA. The CDR3, as DNA: TGTGCCAGCAGCCCGGCTCGCGACTACAATGAGCAGTTCTTC. Amino acids: CASSPARDYNEQFF.

V usage is TRBV15 and J usage is TRBJ2-1; D is undetermined. Germline V lookup: CDR1 LNHNV, CDR2 YYDKDF (reference sequence). V was trimmed by 0 bases and J by 0 bases, leaving 9 bases between them. CDR3 length: 16 amino acids. CDR3 sequence (DNA): TGTGCCACCAGCAGAGATCGGGCTAGCTCCTACAATGAGCAGTTCTTC. Translated: CATSRDRASSYNEQFF.

This clonotype was observed at least ten times. The chain joins TRBV5-1 to TRBJ2-7; a weak D match, TRBD2 (5 bases). The CDR3 totals 14 residues. CDR1 and CDR2 (germline): SGHRS, YFSETQ. The V end was cut by 4 bases, the J end by 6 bases, with 17 bases between. The CDR3 nucleotides are TGCGCCAGCAGCAAAGACGGGGTACCCCTCGAGCAGTACGTC. Protein: CASSKDGVPLEQYV.